This T cell receptor (beta chain) was found in a study of T cell changes during pregnancy in multiple sclerosis. The repertoire was sequenced with immunoSEQ multiplex PCR; TCRdb's copy has only in-frame clones and lacks some. The sample has tens of thousands of clones, over 80% seen once. The CDR3 covers 15 residues. The V segment lost 0 bases and the J segment 0 bases; nucleotides outside the gene matches: 2. The V gene's germline CDR1 is SGDLS and CDR2 YYNGEE. This specimen consisted of CD4+ T cells from peripheral blood mononuclear cells, obtained before pregnancy. The chain carries TRBV9 and TRBJ1-1; 7 nucleotides match TRBD1. The sequence came from a female donor with multiple sclerosis, enrolled in a pregnancy study. The chain's CDR3 is CASSVGQGVNTEAFF. The CDR3 nucleotides are TGTGCCAGCAGCGTAGGGCAGGGGGTGAACACTGAAGCTTTCTTT.